The source of this TCR beta chain is a study of cytomegalovirus exposure and HLA in healthy donors. General study results and limits: Presence/absence comparisons presumed near-even sequencing depth among donors.

A word on this clone: No antigen is known for it.

The CDR3 extends over 20 amino acids. PCR was performed using 60 Vbeta and 13 Jbeta primers. Generated by immunoSEQ multiplex PCR, the TCRdb table keeps only in-frame clones and is missing some. The sample records roughly 92,000 clones, 60% to 80% being singletons. The J gene is TRBJ1-2, the V gene TRBV21-1; the D call of TRBD1 is as the table states it, not checked on the DNA. TRBV21-1 is a pseudogene. Sequenced input: PBMCs. The clonotype was recovered from a woman between 50 and 59 years old in good health and CMV-seropositive. The CDR3 region has the DNA TGTGCCAGCAGCAAAGAACCGAAACCGGGACAGAAAAAAGAAGGCTATGGCTACACCTTC. This codes for CASSKEPKPGQKKEGYGYTF.